The rows below give T cell receptor beta chains drawn from one sample of a study of T cells in Graves' hyperthyroidism and ophthalmopathy. TCRdb used MiXCR to reprocess the multiplex PCR reads, holding one entry per CDR3 protein. The top ten hold 16% of the sample, which has 730,000 or so distinct CDR3 sequences, about 19% seen once. Specimen: blood. Every receptor here comes from a woman between 45 and 65 years old with Graves' hyperthyroidism that later progressed to Graves' ophthalmopathy. The CDR3 runs from the conserved cysteine through the conserved F or W. A D gene is named only where the DNA matches it firmly. Clone size is not always given. Where it is, it says once, few, many or a class for expanded clones.

size: .
length: 11
D: .
J: TRBJ1-5
V: TRBV29-1
DNA: TGCAGCGTTGGGCATGAGGGGCCCCAGCATTTT
CDR3: CSVGHEGPQHF

size: .
length: 16
D: TRBD1
J: TRBJ2-6
V: TRBV19
DNA: TGTGCCACCTGGGGACAGGGGGCATCTGGGGCCAACGTCCTGACTTTC
CDR3: CATWGQGASGANVLTF

size: once
length: 15
D: .
J: TRBJ1-2
V: TRBV15
DNA: TGTGCCACCAGCAGAGATTTAGGACAGCCCTATGGCTACACCTTC
CDR3: CATSRDLGQPYGYTF

size: many
length: 19
D: .
J: TRBJ2-3
V: TRBV18
DNA: TGTGCCAGCTCTCCGGGACAGGGAAGACTAGCGGTCCGCACAGATACGCAGTATTTT
CDR3: CASSPGQGRLAVRTDTQYF

size: few
length: 14
D: .
J: TRBJ1-1
V: TRBV6-2/TRBV6-3
DNA: TGTGCCAGCACCAAGCGGGGGGGTGACACTGAAGCTTTCTTT
CDR3: CASTKRGGDTEAFF

size: .
length: 14
D: .
J: TRBJ1-2
V: TRBV12-3/TRBV12-4
DNA: TGTGCCAGCAGCCAGCAATACCGGGGGTATGGCTACACCTTC
CDR3: CASSQQYRGYGYTF

size: .
length: 19
D: TRBD2
J: TRBJ2-1
V: TRBV6-2/TRBV6-3
DNA: TGTGCCAGCAGTTACTTTAGCGGGGAACTACCGAGCTCCTACAATGAGCAGTTCTTC
CDR3: CASSYFSGELPSSYNEQFF

size: many
length: 12
D: .
J: TRBJ2-1
V: TRBV3-1
DNA: TGTGCCAGCAGCCTTAAGATTAATGAGCAGTTCTTC
CDR3: CASSLKINEQFF

size: many
length: 15
D: .
J: TRBJ2-5
V: TRBV5-1
DNA: TGCGCCAGCAGCCGGGTCTGGGACGCTAAAGAGACCCAGTACTTC
CDR3: CASSRVWDAKETQYF

size: .
length: 16
D: TRBD2
J: TRBJ2-3
V: TRBV7-9
DNA: TGTGCCAGCAGCTCGGGACTAGCGGGGGTCACAGATACGCAGTATTTT
CDR3: CASSSGLAGVTDTQYF

size: .
length: 13
D: .
J: TRBJ2-1
V: TRBV10-3
DNA: TGTGCCATCACCAGACTAGTAGGTAGAAAGCAGTTCTTC
CDR3: CAITRLVGRKQFF

size: .
length: 14
D: .
J: TRBJ2-5
V: TRBV27
DNA: TGTGCCAGCAGTTTAAAACCGTCTCATGGGTCCCAGTACTTC
CDR3: CASSLKPSHGSQYF

size: few
length: 13
D: TRBD2
J: TRBJ2-1
V: TRBV6-1
DNA: TGTGCCAGCAGTGTACTAGCGGGGGAATCTGGGTTCTTC
CDR3: CASSVLAGESGFF

size: .
length: 16
D: TRBD1
J: TRBJ1-2
V: TRBV6-1
DNA: TGTGCCAGCAGATGGGACAGGGACCTGGCTAACTATGGCTACACCTTC
CDR3: CASRWDRDLANYGYTF

size: many
length: 18
D: .
J: TRBJ2-6
V: TRBV18
DNA: TGTGCCAGCTCACCGTACGCGCAGCTGAGCTCTGGGGCCAACGTCCTGACTTTC
CDR3: CASSPYAQLSSGANVLTF

size: .
length: 14
D: .
J: TRBJ2-1
V: TRBV7-6
DNA: TGTGCCAGCAGCTTCGCCAACAACGGCAATGAGCAGTTCTTC
CDR3: CASSFANNGNEQFF

size: .
length: 12
D: .
J: TRBJ1-6
V: TRBV5-4
DNA: TGTGCCAGCAGCTTGGGCGGTCGAGCCCTCCACTTT
CDR3: CASSLGGRALHF

size: many
length: 14
D: .
J: TRBJ1-2
V: TRBV18
DNA: TGTGCCAGCTCACCTTCGGGGGCGAGCTATGGCTACACCTTC
CDR3: CASSPSGASYGYTF

size: .
length: 15
D: TRBD1
J: TRBJ2-3
V: TRBV9
DNA: TGTGCCAGCAGCGTACAGGGACAGGCTGCAGATACGCAGTATTTT
CDR3: CASSVQGQAADTQYF

size: many
length: 13
D: .
J: TRBJ1-1
V: TRBV10-3
DNA: TGTGCCATCAGTGACCCCCCAGGGCCTGAAGCTTTCTTT
CDR3: CAISDPPGPEAFF

size: many
length: 14
D: .
J: TRBJ2-1
V: TRBV20-1
DNA: TGCAGTGCTAGAGCAGGTTTTGTTTACAATGAGCAGTTCTTC
CDR3: CSARAGFVYNEQFF

size: .
length: 14
D: .
J: TRBJ2-7
V: TRBV5-5
DNA: TGTGCCAGCAGCACCCCTCGGGGAGGATACGAGCAGTACTTC
CDR3: CASSTPRGGYEQYF

size: .
length: 16
D: TRBD1
J: TRBJ2-7
V: TRBV19
DNA: TGTGCCAGTAGTACGGGACAGGAGGTTGGGGGCCACGAGCAGTACTTC
CDR3: CASSTGQEVGGHEQYF

size: .
length: 14
D: .
J: TRBJ2-3
V: TRBV10-1
DNA: TGCGCCAGCAGCCGGGACACGGTCTCGGATACGCAGTATTTT
CDR3: CASSRDTVSDTQYF

size: .
length: 17
D: .
J: TRBJ2-1
V: TRBV4-1
DNA: TGCGCCAGCAGCCAAGATCCCGGCTCGAGCTCCTACAATGAGCAGTTCTTC
CDR3: CASSQDPGSSSYNEQFF

size: once
length: 13
D: .
J: TRBJ1-5
V: TRBV6-1
DNA: TGTGCCAGCAGTGAACAGATGAATCAGCCCCAGCATTTT
CDR3: CASSEQMNQPQHF

size: many
length: 16
D: .
J: TRBJ2-5
V: TRBV5-6
DNA: TGTGCCAGCAGTTTGGTAACGGCGGGGCGCCAAGAGACCCAGTACTTC
CDR3: CASSLVTAGRQETQYF

size: many
length: 14
D: .
J: TRBJ2-7
V: TRBV3-1
DNA: TGTGCCAGCAGCCAAGACAGGGGCCCCTACGAGCAGTACTTC
CDR3: CASSQDRGPYEQYF

size: many
length: 15
D: .
J: TRBJ1-5
V: TRBV18
DNA: TGTGCCAGCTCACCACAGGGTATGAGCAATCAGCCCCAGCATTTT
CDR3: CASSPQGMSNQPQHF

size: few
length: 16
D: .
J: TRBJ2-2
V: TRBV7-7
DNA: TGTGCTAGCAGCTTAGAGGGATCGGTTCGGACCGGGGAGCTGTTTTTT
CDR3: CASSLEGSVRTGELFF

size: .
length: 13
D: .
J: TRBJ2-1
V: TRBV29-1
DNA: TGCAGCGTTGATAAGTCGCTTAGGAATGAGCAGTTCTTC
CDR3: CSVDKSLRNEQFF

size: few
length: 12
D: .
J: TRBJ1-1
V: TRBV2
DNA: TGTGCCAGCAGTGAAGCCACAGTTGCAGCTTTCTTT
CDR3: CASSEATVAAFF

size: few
length: 15
D: TRBD2
J: TRBJ2-3
V: TRBV12-3/TRBV12-4
DNA: TGTGCCAGCAACCTCGGGGGGGGGCACACAGATACGCAGTATTTT
CDR3: CASNLGGGHTDTQYF

size: few
length: 17
D: .
J: TRBJ2-4
V: TRBV20-1
DNA: TGCAGTGCTAGAGATCTTGCCAGGGTGGCAGCCAAAAACATTCAGTACTTC
CDR3: CSARDLARVAAKNIQYF

size: .
length: 14
D: TRBD1
J: TRBJ1-3
V: TRBV6-2/TRBV6-3
DNA: TGTGCCAGCACCCAAGACAGGGGAGGAAACACCATATATTTT
CDR3: CASTQDRGGNTIYF

size: few
length: 14
D: .
J: TRBJ1-5
V: TRBV6-5
DNA: TGTGCCAGCAGTTACTCGGGGTACAATCAGCCCCAGCATTTT
CDR3: CASSYSGYNQPQHF

size: many
length: 14
D: .
J: TRBJ1-1
V: TRBV2
DNA: TGTGCCAGCAGTGATGGGTATCGGAACACTGAAGCTTTCTTT
CDR3: CASSDGYRNTEAFF

size: few
length: 15
D: .
J: TRBJ2-7
V: TRBV4-1
DNA: TGCGCCAGCAGCCAAGCGGGTCCGTCGGGGTACGAGCAGTACTTC
CDR3: CASSQAGPSGYEQYF

size: few
length: 14
D: TRBD1
J: TRBJ1-5
V: TRBV27
DNA: TGTGCCAGCAGTCTACAGGGGGATGCTCAGCCCCAGCATTTT
CDR3: CASSLQGDAQPQHF

size: few
length: 15
D: TRBD2
J: TRBJ2-3
V: TRBV6-9
DNA: TGTGCCAGCAGTTATACTAGCGGGGACACAGATACGCAGTATTTT
CDR3: CASSYTSGDTDTQYF

size: few
length: 13
D: .
J: TRBJ1-1
V: TRBV7-9
DNA: TGTGCCAGCAGCCCCTACGCGGACACTGAAGCTTTCTTT
CDR3: CASSPYADTEAFF

size: few
length: 13
D: .
J: TRBJ1-1
V: TRBV27
DNA: TGTGCCAGCAGGTTCGACGGTAACACTGAAGCTTTCTTT
CDR3: CASRFDGNTEAFF

size: few
length: 15
D: TRBD1
J: TRBJ2-1
V: TRBV9
DNA: TGTGCCAGCAGCGCCTCCTTGACAGGGATCGATGAGCAGTTCTTC
CDR3: CASSASLTGIDEQFF

size: .
length: 15
D: .
J: TRBJ2-3
V: TRBV5-4
DNA: TGTGCCAGCAGGCCTGCCGGGACTAGCACAGATACGCAGTATTTT
CDR3: CASRPAGTSTDTQYF

size: few
length: 15
D: TRBD1
J: TRBJ2-3
V: TRBV9
DNA: TGTGCCAGCAGCCTCATGGGGACAGTCACAGATACGCAGTATTTT
CDR3: CASSLMGTVTDTQYF

size: many
length: 15
D: .
J: TRBJ1-1
V: TRBV14
DNA: TGTGCCAGCAGCCAAGACCCCAGGTGGGGCACTGAAGCTTTCTTT
CDR3: CASSQDPRWGTEAFF

size: few
length: 14
D: .
J: TRBJ1-1
V: TRBV5-5
DNA: TGTGCCAGCAGCTTGGAATGGGGCGGCACTGAAGCTTTCTTT
CDR3: CASSLEWGGTEAFF

size: many
length: 14
D: .
J: TRBJ2-5
V: TRBV12-3/TRBV12-4
DNA: TGTGCCAGCAGTTTACGGGACTTCCAAGAGACCCAGTACTTC
CDR3: CASSLRDFQETQYF

size: .
length: 14
D: .
J: TRBJ1-2
V: TRBV14
DNA: TGTGCCAGCAGCCAAGACGTGAACTCCTATGGCTACACCTTC
CDR3: CASSQDVNSYGYTF

size: many
length: 15
D: .
J: TRBJ1-1
V: TRBV4-1
DNA: TGCGCCAGCAGCCAACAACCAGGGGAGGGCACTGAAGCTTTCTTT
CDR3: CASSQQPGEGTEAFF

size: many
length: 14
D: .
J: TRBJ1-1
V: TRBV3-1
DNA: TGTGCCAGCAGCTGGCCCGAGATGAACACTGAAGCTTTCTTT
CDR3: CASSWPEMNTEAFF

size: .
length: 14
D: TRBD1
J: TRBJ2-1
V: TRBV20-1
DNA: TGCAGTGCTAGCCGGGACAGCCGTTACAATGAGCAGTTCTTC
CDR3: CSASRDSRYNEQFF

size: few
length: 15
D: TRBD1
J: TRBJ2-4
V: TRBV20-1
DNA: TGCAGTGCAACCGGGACAGGGAATACCAAAAACATTCAGTACTTC
CDR3: CSATGTGNTKNIQYF

size: many
length: 14
D: .
J: TRBJ2-5
V: TRBV2
DNA: TGTGCCAGCCATTGGGCCGCCCAGGTTGGGACCCAGTACTTC
CDR3: CASHWAAQVGTQYF

size: many
length: 14
D: .
J: TRBJ1-1
V: TRBV11-1
DNA: TGTGCCAGCAGCTTAGCGCGGTGGGGAACTGAAGCTTTCTTT
CDR3: CASSLARWGTEAFF

size: many
length: 14
D: .
J: TRBJ2-7
V: TRBV6-1
DNA: TGTGCCAGCAGGCGCAGGGAATCCTCCTACGAGCAGTACTTC
CDR3: CASRRRESSYEQYF

size: .
length: 14
D: TRBD1
J: TRBJ1-3
V: TRBV9
DNA: TGTGCCAGCAGAGGACAGGGCACCCGGAACACCATATATTTT
CDR3: CASRGQGTRNTIYF

size: many
length: 14
D: .
J: TRBJ1-1
V: TRBV3-1
DNA: TGTGCCAGCAGATCTGGACAGCTGAACACTGAAGCTTTCTTT
CDR3: CASRSGQLNTEAFF

size: .
length: 15
D: .
J: TRBJ2-7
V: TRBV7-9
DNA: TGTGCCAGCAGCTCCACTACCACAAAACCCTACGAGCAGTACTTC
CDR3: CASSSTTTKPYEQYF

size: .
length: 15
D: TRBD2
J: TRBJ2-3
V: TRBV2
DNA: TGTGCCAGCAGGATAAGCGGGGGGCACACAGATACGCAGTATTTT
CDR3: CASRISGGHTDTQYF